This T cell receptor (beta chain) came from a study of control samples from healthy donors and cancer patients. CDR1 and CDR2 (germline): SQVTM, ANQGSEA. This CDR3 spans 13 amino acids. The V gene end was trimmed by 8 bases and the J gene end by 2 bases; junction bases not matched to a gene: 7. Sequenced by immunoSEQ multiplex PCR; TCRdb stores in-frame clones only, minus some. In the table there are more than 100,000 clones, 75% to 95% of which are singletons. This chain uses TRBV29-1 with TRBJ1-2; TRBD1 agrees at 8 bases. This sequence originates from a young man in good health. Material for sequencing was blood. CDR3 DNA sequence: TGCAGCAGTAAAGGACAGGGAAACTATGGCTACACCTTC. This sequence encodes CSSKGQGNYGYTF.